The rows below give T cell receptor beta chains drawn from one sample of a study of regulatory T cells in long-lasting Graves disease. TCRdb reanalysed the multiplex PCR reads using MiXCR and keeps one entry per CDR3 protein. The sample has around 460,000 distinct CDR3 sequences, around 15% seen once. This sample was shared with a second study, whose subject was T cells in Graves' hyperthyroidism and ophthalmopathy.

The sample consisted of peripheral blood mononuclear cells (PBMCs), taken at new diagnosis, from a patient treated with antithyroid drugs. The receptors shown here come from a woman between 50 and 59 years old with Graves disease. Each CDR3 is given with its conserved first and last residue. The order of the fields is clone size, D gene, J gene, V gene, CDR3 DNA, CDR3 protein. The D gene is left open where the match is weak. Size is stated for part of the rows, as once, few or many counts, or as a class when the clone is expanded.

abundance: .
d_gene: .
j_gene: TRBJ2-1
v_gene: TRBV6-1
CDR3nt: TGTGCCAGCACTCCCATTACACGGGGGAATGAGCAGTTCTTC
CDR3aa: CASTPITRGNEQFF

abundance: many
d_gene: TRBD1
j_gene: TRBJ1-3
v_gene: TRBV5-1
CDR3nt: TGCGCCAGCAGCCCGGAGGGACAGGGAGACACCATATATTTT
CDR3aa: CASSPEGQGDTIYF

abundance: .
d_gene: TRBD1
j_gene: TRBJ1-5
v_gene: TRBV27
CDR3nt: TGTGCCAGCACCAAAACAGGGGGCGCCCCTCATCAGCCCCAGCATTTT
CDR3aa: CASTKTGGAPHQPQHF

abundance: few
d_gene: TRBD1
j_gene: TRBJ2-2
v_gene: TRBV7-3
CDR3nt: TGTGCTAGCAGCTTGGAAACAGGGGCCGGGGAGCTGTTTTTT
CDR3aa: CASSLETGAGELFF

abundance: many
d_gene: TRBD1
j_gene: TRBJ1-5
v_gene: TRBV12-3/TRBV12-4
CDR3nt: TGTGCCAGCAGTGCTGGACAGGGAAGCAATCAGCCCCAGCATTTT
CDR3aa: CASSAGQGSNQPQHF

abundance: few
d_gene: .
j_gene: TRBJ2-3
v_gene: TRBV28
CDR3nt: TGTGCCAGCGACCTGGGGGGCGACACAGATACGCAGTATTTT
CDR3aa: CASDLGGDTDTQYF

abundance: few
d_gene: .
j_gene: TRBJ1-5
v_gene: TRBV10-2
CDR3nt: TGCGCCAGCGCCAAAGCGGGACGCCGCAATCAGCCCCAGCATTTT
CDR3aa: CASAKAGRRNQPQHF

abundance: few
d_gene: .
j_gene: TRBJ2-3
v_gene: TRBV2
CDR3nt: TGTGCCAGCAGTGAGGGGGGTCTTAGCACAGATACGCAGTATTTT
CDR3aa: CASSEGGLSTDTQYF

abundance: many
d_gene: TRBD1
j_gene: TRBJ2-3
v_gene: TRBV2
CDR3nt: TGTGCCAGCAGTGTGCTAGGGGGCGATACGCAGTATTTT
CDR3aa: CASSVLGGDTQYF

abundance: many
d_gene: .
j_gene: TRBJ2-7
v_gene: TRBV10-1
CDR3nt: TGCGCCAGCAGTGAGTCGAGCAGGGGTGCCTACGAGCAGTACTTC
CDR3aa: CASSESSRGAYEQYF

abundance: .
d_gene: .
j_gene: TRBJ2-5
v_gene: TRBV5-1
CDR3nt: TGCGCCAGCAGACCCAGACTGGACCAAGAGACCCAGTACTTC
CDR3aa: CASRPRLDQETQYF

abundance: many
d_gene: .
j_gene: TRBJ1-5
v_gene: TRBV29-1
CDR3nt: TGCAGCGTGCAGCTGGGGAATCAGCCCCAGCATTTT
CDR3aa: CSVQLGNQPQHF

abundance: .
d_gene: .
j_gene: TRBJ2-5
v_gene: TRBV5-1
CDR3nt: TGCGCCAGCAGCACACGGCAGGGGTCACTAAACCAAGAGACCCAGTACTTC
CDR3aa: CASSTRQGSLNQETQYF

abundance: few
d_gene: TRBD1
j_gene: TRBJ2-7
v_gene: TRBV5-1
CDR3nt: TGCGCCAGCAGCCCGACAACCACAGGGGGCACGGGCGAGCAGTACTTC
CDR3aa: CASSPTTTGGTGEQYF

abundance: few
d_gene: .
j_gene: TRBJ2-2
v_gene: TRBV5-1
CDR3nt: TGCGCCAGCAGCTTGGTGGCCCAGAACACCGGGGAGCTGTTTTTT
CDR3aa: CASSLVAQNTGELFF

abundance: many
d_gene: TRBD1
j_gene: TRBJ1-4
v_gene: TRBV6-1
CDR3nt: TGTGCCAGCAGTGAAGGGGACAGGGGGCTTTTTGAAAAACTGTTTTTT
CDR3aa: CASSEGDRGLFEKLFF

abundance: .
d_gene: TRBD1
j_gene: TRBJ1-2
v_gene: TRBV27
CDR3nt: TGTGCCAGCAGTAGCCGGGACAGGGTGGACTATGGCTACACCTTC
CDR3aa: CASSSRDRVDYGYTF

abundance: .
d_gene: TRBD2
j_gene: TRBJ2-7
v_gene: TRBV7-9
CDR3nt: TGTGCCAGCAGCTCCCCGTCCCCGGGGAGGGAGTACGAGCAGTACTTC
CDR3aa: CASSSPSPGREYEQYF

abundance: few
d_gene: .
j_gene: TRBJ1-1
v_gene: TRBV27
CDR3nt: TGTGCCAGCAGTTTGAGGGGTGGGAACACTGGAGCTTTCTTT
CDR3aa: CASSLRGGNTGAFF

abundance: many
d_gene: .
j_gene: TRBJ1-5
v_gene: TRBV12-3/TRBV12-4
CDR3nt: TGTGCCAGCAGTGAGGGGGGAATTCAGCCCCAGCATTTT
CDR3aa: CASSEGGIQPQHF

abundance: many
d_gene: TRBD2
j_gene: TRBJ2-2
v_gene: TRBV3-1
CDR3nt: TGTGCCAGCAGCCAAGGTGTAGCGGGGGCCGGGGAGCTGTTTTTT
CDR3aa: CASSQGVAGAGELFF

abundance: once
d_gene: TRBD2
j_gene: TRBJ2-3
v_gene: TRBV19
CDR3nt: TGTGCCAGCCAGACTAGCGGCCCCACAGATACGCAGTATTTT
CDR3aa: CASQTSGPTDTQYF

abundance: many
d_gene: TRBD1
j_gene: TRBJ2-7
v_gene: TRBV5-5
CDR3nt: TGTGCCAGCAGCTTGGGACAGGGATTCTACGAGCAGTACTTC
CDR3aa: CASSLGQGFYEQYF

abundance: .
d_gene: .
j_gene: TRBJ2-5
v_gene: TRBV18
CDR3nt: TGTGCCAGCTCACCACCGGGACTTAGGACCCAGTACTTC
CDR3aa: CASSPPGLRTQYF

abundance: many
d_gene: TRBD2
j_gene: TRBJ2-3
v_gene: TRBV12-3/TRBV12-4
CDR3nt: TGTGCCAGCAGCGCGATCGGACTAGCGGGAGGCATTCACGAAAGGGATACGCAGTATTTT
CDR3aa: CASSAIGLAGGIHERDTQYF

abundance: many
d_gene: TRBD2
j_gene: TRBJ2-1
v_gene: TRBV6-1
CDR3nt: TGTGCCAGCAGCGGAGGGGTGGGAGGGCTTAATGAGCAGTTCTTC
CDR3aa: CASSGGVGGLNEQFF

abundance: .
d_gene: .
j_gene: TRBJ2-5
v_gene: TRBV7-9
CDR3nt: TGTGCCAGCAGCTTAGTTTGGGTTGCAGGGACATCGGTGGAGACCCAGTACTTC
CDR3aa: CASSLVWVAGTSVETQYF

abundance: few
d_gene: .
j_gene: TRBJ2-7
v_gene: TRBV10-3
CDR3nt: TGTGCCATCAGTGAGAGGGACACCCTAGAAGGCTACGAGCAGTACTTC
CDR3aa: CAISERDTLEGYEQYF

abundance: many
d_gene: .
j_gene: TRBJ2-3
v_gene: TRBV28
CDR3nt: TGTGCCAGCACTCTTCAGGGCACAGATACGCAGTATTTT
CDR3aa: CASTLQGTDTQYF

abundance: .
d_gene: TRBD1
j_gene: TRBJ1-1
v_gene: TRBV18
CDR3nt: TGTGCCAGCTCACCAGAGACAGGGGCTAACACTGAAGCTCTCTTT
CDR3aa: CASSPETGANTEALF

abundance: many
d_gene: .
j_gene: TRBJ1-4
v_gene: TRBV7-2
CDR3nt: TGTGCCAGCAGCTTAGTCGCAGGGATAGAGGGAAAACTGTTTTTT
CDR3aa: CASSLVAGIEGKLFF

abundance: many
d_gene: TRBD1
j_gene: TRBJ1-4
v_gene: TRBV7-2
CDR3nt: TGTGCCAGCAGCCACGACAGGGTGGATGAAAAACTGTTTTTT
CDR3aa: CASSHDRVDEKLFF

abundance: .
d_gene: TRBD1
j_gene: TRBJ2-5
v_gene: TRBV19
CDR3nt: TGTGCCAGTAGCCCGACAGGGGGCGAAGAGACCCAGTACTTC
CDR3aa: CASSPTGGEETQYF

abundance: .
d_gene: .
j_gene: TRBJ2-3
v_gene: TRBV5-6
CDR3nt: TGTGCCAGCAGCTTGTCACAGGGAGTTTGGCCAGATACGCAGTATTTT
CDR3aa: CASSLSQGVWPDTQYF

abundance: few
d_gene: .
j_gene: TRBJ1-1
v_gene: TRBV29-1
CDR3nt: TGCAGCGGGACAGCTGGAGAAGCTTTCTTT
CDR3aa: CSGTAGEAFF

abundance: many
d_gene: TRBD1
j_gene: TRBJ1-1
v_gene: TRBV28
CDR3nt: TGTGCCAGCAGCTCCCCCGGACAGGGGGCCACTGAAGCTTTCTTT
CDR3aa: CASSSPGQGATEAFF

abundance: few
d_gene: TRBD2
j_gene: TRBJ2-1
v_gene: TRBV7-9
CDR3nt: TGTGCCAGCAGCTTAACCTCCCGGCCTAGCGGGAGGTCCTACAATGAGCAGTTCTTC
CDR3aa: CASSLTSRPSGRSYNEQFF

abundance: many
d_gene: TRBD2
j_gene: TRBJ2-1
v_gene: TRBV7-9
CDR3nt: TGTGCCAGCAGCCCTAGCGGGAGGGCCGGTGAGCAGTTCTTC
CDR3aa: CASSPSGRAGEQFF

abundance: .
d_gene: .
j_gene: TRBJ1-2
v_gene: TRBV28
CDR3nt: TGTGCCAGCAGTTTATTCCAGGGCCAGGGCTACACCTTC
CDR3aa: CASSLFQGQGYTF

abundance: .
d_gene: TRBD2
j_gene: TRBJ2-1
v_gene: TRBV6-5
CDR3nt: TGTGCCAGCAGTTACTCTAATAGTCTTCGGCTAGCGGGAGTAAATGAGCAGTTCTTC
CDR3aa: CASSYSNSLRLAGVNEQFF

abundance: many
d_gene: TRBD2
j_gene: TRBJ2-1
v_gene: TRBV28
CDR3nt: TGTGCCAGCAGTGCGGCGGGACTAGCGGGAGGGCCCGCCAATGAGCAGTTCTTC
CDR3aa: CASSAAGLAGGPANEQFF